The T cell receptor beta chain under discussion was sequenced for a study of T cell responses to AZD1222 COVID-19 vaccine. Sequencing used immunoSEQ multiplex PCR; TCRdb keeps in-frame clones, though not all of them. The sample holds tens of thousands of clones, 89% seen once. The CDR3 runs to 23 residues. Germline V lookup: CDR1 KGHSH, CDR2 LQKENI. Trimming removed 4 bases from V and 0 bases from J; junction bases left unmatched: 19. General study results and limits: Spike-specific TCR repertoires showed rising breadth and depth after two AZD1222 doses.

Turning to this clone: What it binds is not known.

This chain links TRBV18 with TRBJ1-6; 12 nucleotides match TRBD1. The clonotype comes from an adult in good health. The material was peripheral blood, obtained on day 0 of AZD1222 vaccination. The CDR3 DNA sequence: TGTGCCAGCTCACGCCGGCGGCCTGGGACAGGGGGCCCCGGGGGCTCCTATAATTCACCCCTCCACTTT. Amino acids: CASSRRRPGTGGPGGSYNSPLHF. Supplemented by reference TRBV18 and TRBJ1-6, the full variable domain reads NAGVMQNPRHLVRRRGQEARLRCSPMKGHSHVYWYRQLPEEGLKFMVYLQKENIIDESGMPKERFSAEFPKEGPSILRIQQVVRGDSAAYFCASSRRRPGTGGPGGSYNSPLHFGNGTRLTVT.